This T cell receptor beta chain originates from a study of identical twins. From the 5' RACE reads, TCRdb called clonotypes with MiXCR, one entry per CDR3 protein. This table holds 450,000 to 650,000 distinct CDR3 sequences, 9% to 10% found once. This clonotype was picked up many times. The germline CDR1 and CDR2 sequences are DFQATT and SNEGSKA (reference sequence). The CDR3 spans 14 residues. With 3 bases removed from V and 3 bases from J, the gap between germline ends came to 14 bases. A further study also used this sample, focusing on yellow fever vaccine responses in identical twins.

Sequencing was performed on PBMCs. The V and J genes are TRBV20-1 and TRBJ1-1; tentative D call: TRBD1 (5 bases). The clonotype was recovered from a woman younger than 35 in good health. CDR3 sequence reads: CSARRGEGHTEAFF. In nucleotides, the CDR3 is TGCAGTGCTAGGCGAGGTGAGGGGCACACTGAAGCTTTCTTT.